This TCR beta chain was obtained from a study of blood T cell repertoires in COVID-19. Study details: Acute and convalescent COVID-19 samples came from the United States, Italy and Spain. The cDNA or gDNA used as material had been derived from T cells, B-cell-depleted T cells, or PBMCs.

Under the authors' procedure: Amplified reference gene primers provided the basis for estimating nucleated cell counts. Clones were read by immunoSEQ multiplex PCR, and TCRdb kept only the in-frame ones, dropping some. D and trimming come from the DNA, and the V and J calls and clone size come from that table. The table includes approximately 150,000 clones, over 70% detected once. Trimming at V came to 3 bases and at J to 3 bases, leaving 3 bases not matched to a gene. The germline V gene encodes CDR1 SGHTS and CDR2 YDEGEE. The CDR3 spans 15 residues. This receptor was taken from a man in his sixties or seventies who had recovered from COVID-19. The sequencing sample was made of peripheral blood. The chain links TRBV5-8 to TRBJ2-2; TRBD1 matches at 9 bases. The CDR3, as DNA: TGTGCCAGCAGCTCCGGGACAGGGTACACCGGGGAGCTGTTTTTT. Translated, it gives CASSSGTGYTGELFF.